A single sample is the source of the 25 T cell receptor beta chains below, sequenced in a study of blood T cell repertoires in COVID-19. Using immunoSEQ multiplex PCR, the repertoire was profiled, and TCRdb retains in-frame clones only, with some absent. Seen here are over 200,000 clones, 70% to 90% observed once, and the top ten hold 2.7%. Sequenced: peripheral blood. Receptor source: a man aged 25-40 years with COVID-19, enrolled during active disease.

CDR3 bases: TGTGCCAGCAGCGGTCTTTCCGGGACAGGGGGGTACGAGCAGTACTTC. Residues: CASSGLSGTGGYEQYF. The chain is built from TRBV7-9 and TRBJ2-7; 11 bases map to TRBD1. V gave up 5 bases and J gave up 4 bases; unmatched junction bases: 10. This CDR3 spans 16 amino acids. The germline CDR1 and CDR2 sequences are SEHNR and FQNEAQ (reference sequence). The variable domain in full, completed from reference TRBV7-9 and TRBJ2-7, reads DTGVSQNPRHKITKRGQNVTFRCDPISEHNRLYWYRQTLGQGPEFLTYFQNEAQLEKSRLLSDRFSAERPKGSFSTLEIQRTEQGDSAMYLCASSGLSGTGGYEQYFGPGTRLTVT.

CDR3 bases: TGTGCCAGCAGTTACCAGGGAACTAACTATGGCTACACCTTC. Its protein is CASSYQGTNYGYTF. The chain carries TRBV6-2 or TRBV6-3 and TRBJ1-2, with a possible D match to TRBD1 (5 bases). Trimming took off 2 bases at V and 0 bases at J, with 7 bases between the two ends. The CDR3 length is 14 residues. Per the germline V gene, CDR1 is MNHEY and CDR2 is SVGEGT.

This chain connects TRBV27 to TRBJ2-2, with D unresolved. CDR3 size: 16 residues. In germline, CDR1 is MNHEY, CDR2 SMNVEV (reference sequence). The V gene lost 6 bases and the J gene lost 6 bases, with 20 bases spanning the gap. The CDR3 loop reads CASSPTFALSPGELFF. Written as DNA, the CDR3 is TGTGCCAGCAGCCCTACTTTTGCTCTTTCCCCCGGGGAGCTGTTTTTT.

A single count supports this clone. CDR3 coding DNA: TGTGCCAGCAGTCCCCCGGGATTTTTGGCTTTCTTT. Protein product: CASSPPGFLAFF. The V gene is TRBV12-3 or TRBV12-4, the J gene TRBJ1-1; no clear D gene. Trimming took off 5 bases at V and 11 bases at J, with 15 bases between the two ends. The CDR3 extends over 12 amino acids.

This chain uses TRBV7-3 with TRBJ2-7, with 10 bases aligning to TRBD1. V lost 5 bases to trimming and J lost 5 bases; unmatched junction nucleotides: 6. This CDR3 region has 14 residues. Germline loops: CDR1 SGHTA, CDR2 FQGTGA. CDR3 region: CASSLGQGSNEQYF. DNA of the CDR3: TGTGCCAGCAGCCTGGGACAGGGGAGCAACGAGCAGTACTTC. Drawing the rest from reference TRBV7-3 and TRBJ2-7, the complete variable domain is GAGVSQTPSNKVTEKGKYVELRCDPISGHTALYWYRQSLGQGPEFLIYFQGTGAADDSGLPNDRFFAVRPEGSVSTLKIQRTERGDSAVYLCASSLGQGSNEQYFGPGTRLTVT.

This clone was counted between two and nine times. The chain has TRBV4-1 and TRBJ1-6, with 9 nucleotides matching TRBD1. Germline CDR1 reads MGHRA; CDR2 reads YSYEKL. CDR3 length equals 14 residues. With V trimmed by 7 bases and J by 10 bases, 8 bases remained unmatched. The CDR3 region is CASTRDRDLSPLHF. CDR3 in DNA: TGCGCCAGCACCCGGGACAGGGACCTATCACCCCTCCACTTT.

This rearrangement joins TRBV2 to TRBJ1-6; TRBD1 matches 7 bases. The junction had 4 bases not matched to a gene; V was cut back by 2 bases and J by 9 bases. In germline, CDR1 is SNHLY, CDR2 FYNNEI. The CDR3 is made up of 14 amino acids. For the CDR3, the DNA is TGTGCCAGCAGTGAAAGGGACAGCCTTTCACCCCTCCACTTT. Amino acids: CASSERDSLSPLHF. Looking up the rest from reference TRBV2 and TRBJ1-6 gives the full variable domain: EPEVTQTPSHQVTQMGQEVILRCVPISNHLYFYWYRQILGQKVEFLVSFYNNEISEKSEIFDDQFSVERPDGSNFTLKIRSTKLEDSAMYFCASSERDSLSPLHFGNGTRLTVT.

Only a few counts were recorded for this clone. V is TRBV19 and J is TRBJ2-3; unclear D gene. The ends were cut back, 4 bases at V and 1 base at J, with 6 bases in the middle. The CDR3 covers 13 residues. CDR1 is LNHDA and CDR2 is SQIVND in the germline V gene (reference sequence). The CDR3 sequence is CASSTRGTDTQYF. CDR3 coding DNA: TGTGCCAGTAGTACCCGGGGCACAGATACGCAGTATTTT.

This chain connects TRBV7-2 to TRBJ1-5; D gene uncertain. The CDR3 has 13 residues. V dropped 2 bases and J dropped 10 bases, with 12 bases sitting between them. Germline V gives CDR1 SGHTA, CDR2 FQGNSA. In DNA form, the CDR3 reads TGTGCCAGCAGCTTAACGGGAGGAGGACCCCAGCATTTT. Translated, it gives CASSLTGGGPQHF.

This clone appeared once. The chain joins TRBV10-3 to TRBJ2-7; the match to TRBD1 covers 9 bases. V shed 5 bases, J shed 5 bases, and the junction held 7 bases outside the gene matches. The CDR3 totals 14 residues. Germline CDR1 is ENHRY and CDR2 is SYGVKD. The chain's CDR3 is CAISFGTGSHEQYF. The DNA for the CDR3 is TGTGCCATCAGTTTCGGGACAGGGTCCCACGAGCAGTACTTC.

This clone has a single count. The J gene is TRBJ1-2, the V gene TRBV5-6; D uncertain. CDR1 is SGHDT, CDR2 YYEEEE, per germline. The germline V and J ends were trimmed by 2 bases and 1 base, with 12 bases remaining between them. The CDR3 is 15 amino acids. The CDR3 DNA follows: TGTGCCAGCAGCTTACTCGGCGGGAATAACTATGGCTACACCTTC. Protein sequence: CASSLLGGNNYGYTF.

The V gene is TRBV7-2, the J gene TRBJ2-3; a possible D gene is TRBD1 (6 bases). V was clipped by 5 bases and J by 4 bases, with 16 bases between them. The V gene's germline CDR1 is SGHTA and CDR2 FQGNSA. This CDR3 comprises 15 residues. CDR3 protein: CASSPRGPPADTQYF. CDR3 bases: TGTGCCAGCAGCCCCAGGGGCCCACCCGCAGATACGCAGTATTTT.

The chain employs TRBV6-2 or TRBV6-3 and TRBJ1-1; a weak D match, TRBD1 (6 bases). This CDR3 spans 12 amino acids. Germline loops: CDR1 MNHEY, CDR2 SVGEGT. Trimming pared 6 bases from V and 8 bases from J, leaving 13 bases between. The CDR3 DNA reads as TGTGCCAGCAGCGACAGGCAGACCGAAGCTTTCTTT. Amino acid sequence: CASSDRQTEAFF.

The V gene is TRBV7-3, the J gene TRBJ2-1; 9 nucleotides align to TRBD2. This CDR3 is 15 amino acids long. Per the germline V gene, CDR1 is SGHTA and CDR2 is FQGTGA. V was pared by 5 bases and J by 7 bases, with 9 bases of the junction left unmatched. The DNA for the CDR3 is TGTGCCAGCAGCCTTAGCGGGGGTCAGGGTAATGAGCAGTTCTTC. Its protein product is CASSLSGGQGNEQFF.

The chain joins TRBV7-3 to TRBJ1-1, with TRBD1 matching 8 bases. The CDR3 has 15 amino acids. With V trimmed by 5 bases and J by 4 bases, 9 bases remained unmatched. The germline V gene encodes CDR1 SGHTA and CDR2 FQGTGA. The CDR3 loop reads CASSPTGARVTEAFF. The CDR3 DNA reads TGTGCCAGCAGCCCGACAGGGGCGCGAGTCACTGAAGCTTTCTTT.

CDR3 bases: TGTGCCAGCAGCGTAGGTCTGACAGTTAACTATGGCTACACCTTC. Protein: CASSVGLTVNYGYTF. This rearrangement joins TRBV9 to TRBJ1-2, with TRBD1 as a possible D gene (5 bases). Trimming shortened V by 0 bases and J by 1 base, and 10 bases separated the two germline ends. Looked up from germline, CDR1 is SGDLS and CDR2 is YYNGEE. The CDR3 is 15 residues long.

V and J are TRBV25-1 and TRBJ1-6, with a tentative D call TRBD1 (5 bases). Deletions cut 0 bases from V and 6 bases from J, with 12 bases between. Germline-derived CDR1 and CDR2 are MGHDK and SYGVNS. The CDR3 consists of 16 residues. This CDR3 is CASSEYSQGPNSPLHF. The CDR3 nucleotides are TGTGCCAGCAGTGAATATAGTCAGGGCCCTAATTCACCCCTCCACTTT.

This clone was seen only once. This chain links TRBV27 with TRBJ2-1; TRBD2 matches at 12 bases. The CDR3 runs to 16 residues. CDR1 and CDR2 from the germline V gene are MNHEY and SMNVEV (reference sequence). V shed 5 bases, J shed 7 bases, and the junction held 9 bases outside the gene matches. CDR3 sequence reads: CASSPWTSGIGNEQFF. Here the CDR3 DNA reads TGTGCCAGCAGTCCCTGGACTAGCGGGATTGGGAATGAGCAGTTCTTC.

Comments on this clone: This specimen includes other DNA sequences encoding the same CDR3. The genes are TRBV6-5 and TRBJ1-2, with D possibly TRBD1 on 6 matching bases. The CDR3 sequence is 14 residues long. Germline V lookup: CDR1 MNHEY, CDR2 SVGAGI. Trimming stripped 3 bases from V and 2 bases from J, with 10 bases between. This CDR3 is CASSYQTGNYGYTF. The CDR3, as DNA: TGTGCCAGCAGTTATCAGACAGGCAACTATGGCTACACCTTC.

The chain links TRBV7-2 to TRBJ1-2, with TRBD1 as a possible D gene (5 bases). This CDR3 has 15 residues. From germline, CDR1 is SGHTA and CDR2 FQGNSA. Trimming removed 4 bases at V and 3 bases at J, with 15 bases between. Here the CDR3 DNA reads TGTGCCAGCAGCTCTGGACACGCCATGGACTATGGCTACACCTTC. Translating it yields CASSSGHAMDYGYTF.

This rearrangement joins TRBV5-1 to TRBJ2-3; 13 nucleotides match TRBD2. From germline, CDR1 is SGHRS and CDR2 YFSETQ. The junction had 12 bases not matched to a gene; V was cut back by 1 base and J by 4 bases. The CDR3 runs to 19 residues. CDR3 nucleotides: TGCGCCAGCAGCTTGAAGAGGACTAGCGGGGGCAGGGGCGCAGATACGCAGTATTTT. Residues: CASSLKRTSGGRGADTQYF.

This chain's CDR3 is CASSFGQGIEQYF. The CDR3, as DNA: TGTGCCAGCAGTTTCGGACAGGGGATCGAGCAGTACTTC. V and J are TRBV12-3 or TRBV12-4 and TRBJ2-7; TRBD1 matches at 9 bases. This CDR3 comprises 13 residues. The J segment lost 6 bases and the V segment lost 3 bases, leaving 3 bases of the junction unmatched.

In its sample, this clone was seen once. The chain is built from TRBV7-9 and TRBJ1-4; D is uncertain. Germline CDR1 SEHNR, CDR2 FQNEAQ (reference sequence). The CDR3 extends over 12 amino acids. The V end was cut by 1 base, the J end by 10 bases, with 7 bases between. The CDR3 DNA sequence: TGTGCCAGCAGCTTAGGGGAGGTAAAACTGTTTTTT. It translates to CASSLGEVKLFF.

The chain employs TRBV7-2 and TRBJ2-1; 9 bases are a match to TRBD2. V was clipped by 4 bases and J by 7 bases; unmatched bases: 8. Germline CDR1 reads SGHTA; CDR2 reads FQGNSA. The CDR3 loop spans 15 amino acids. The CDR3 coding sequence is TGTGCCAGCAGCTATGGAAGCGGGGGGCCGAATGAGCAGTTCTTC. Its translation: CASSYGSGGPNEQFF.

The V gene is TRBV28, the J gene TRBJ2-3, with 12 bases lining up with TRBD1. V was clipped by 4 bases and J by 6 bases; unmatched bases: 2. Germline CDR1 reads MDHEN; CDR2 reads SYDVKM. This CDR3 has 14 residues. The CDR3 region is CASSWDRGLDTQYF. In DNA, the CDR3 is TGTGCCAGCAGTTGGGACAGGGGGCTGGATACGCAGTATTTT.